The clone carrying this T cell receptor beta chain was counted between two and nine times. The antigen is unknown. These data are taken from a study of beta chain features in type 1 diabetes. Findings and caveats of the study: For patients and controls alike, PCR might favor shorter templates to the same degree.

Every donor had blood drawn once into heparin, around 100 mL on average. Expressed TCRB transcripts were sequenced after all isolated RNA was converted to cDNA. Produced via immunoSEQ multiplex PCR; TCRdb's table is partial and in-frame only. The sample gives about 330,000 clones, 9.5% to 12% of which show up once; just over 0.015% is in the top ten. The ends were cut back, 0 bases at V and 0 bases at J, with 6 bases in the middle. The germline V gene encodes CDR1 MNHNY and CDR2 SVGAGI (reference sequence). The CDR3 has 14 amino acids. The J gene is TRBJ2-7, the V gene TRBV6-6; D remains unclear. The source of this sequence is a woman in her twenties or thirties in good health. Sequencing was carried out using naive CD4+ T cells from blood. In nucleotides, the CDR3 is TGTGCCAGCAGTTACTCGGCCCCCTCCTACGAGCAGTACTTC. As protein: CASSYSAPSYEQYF.